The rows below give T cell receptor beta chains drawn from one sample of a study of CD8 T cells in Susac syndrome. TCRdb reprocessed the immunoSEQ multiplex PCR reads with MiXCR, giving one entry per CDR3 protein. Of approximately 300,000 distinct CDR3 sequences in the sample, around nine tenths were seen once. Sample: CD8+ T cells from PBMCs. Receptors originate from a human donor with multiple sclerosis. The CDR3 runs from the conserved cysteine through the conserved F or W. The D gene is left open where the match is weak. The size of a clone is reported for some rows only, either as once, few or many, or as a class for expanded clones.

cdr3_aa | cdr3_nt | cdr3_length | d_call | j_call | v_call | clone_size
CASSQGEGVEQFF | TGCGCCAGCAGCCAAGGTGAGGGGGTTGAGCAGTTCTTC | 13 | . | TRBJ2-1 | TRBV4-1 | .
CATSNPRQGEYEQYF | TGTGCCACCAGTAACCCCCGACAGGGGGAATACGAGCAGTACTTC | 15 | TRBD1 | TRBJ2-7 | TRBV24-1 | .
CSARPRRGQDFYEQYF | TGCAGTGCTAGACCCCGCCGGGGACAGGATTTCTACGAGCAGTACTTC | 16 | TRBD1 | TRBJ2-7 | TRBV20-1 | once
CAISVGSAEPQHF | TGTGCCATCAGTGTAGGCAGCGCAGAGCCCCAGCATTTT | 13 | . | TRBJ1-5 | TRBV10-3 | .
CASSTLRGEQYF | TGTGCCAGCAGTACCCTGAGGGGCGAGCAGTACTTC | 12 | . | TRBJ2-7 | TRBV27 | .
CASSLVSGLVAFTDTQYF | TGTGCCAGCAGCTTAGTATCCGGACTAGTCGCATTCACAGATACGCAGTATTTT | 18 | TRBD2 | TRBJ2-3 | TRBV11-2 | .
CASSSNPSYEQYF | TGTGCCAGCAGCTCAAACCCTAGCTACGAGCAGTACTTC | 13 | . | TRBJ2-7 | TRBV7-9 | .
CASSYSRLVEGQFF | TGTGCCAGCAGTTACTCGAGACTAGTCGAGGGGCAGTTCTTC | 14 | . | TRBJ2-1 | TRBV6-5 | .
CASSPGLPKYQETQYF | TGTGCCAGCAGCCCGGGACTACCAAAATACCAAGAGACCCAGTACTTC | 16 | TRBD2 | TRBJ2-5 | TRBV7-9 | .
CSVAGQRTDTQYF | TGCAGCGTGGCGGGACAGCGCACAGATACGCAGTATTTT | 13 | . | TRBJ2-3 | TRBV29-1 | .
CASSLFVGGLVEQYF | TGTGCCAGCAGCTTGTTTGTGGGAGGGCTTGTCGAGCAGTACTTC | 15 | TRBD2 | TRBJ2-7 | TRBV7-9 | .
CSARDWGQASQPQHF | TGCAGTGCTAGAGATTGGGGACAGGCAAGTCAGCCCCAGCATTTT | 15 | TRBD1 | TRBJ1-5 | TRBV20-1 | few
CCAKGPSGGGWADTQYF | TGCTGTGCTAAGGGGCCTAGCGGGGGGGGCTGGGCAGATACGCAGTATTTT | 17 | TRBD2 | TRBJ2-3 | TRBV20-1 | .
CASREPGQGIGNTIYF | TGTGCCAGCAGAGAACCGGGACAGGGGATTGGAAACACCATATATTTT | 16 | TRBD1 | TRBJ1-3 | TRBV2 | .
CASSFLDRGTFTDTQYF | TGTGCCAGCAGTTTCCTGGACAGGGGGACCTTCACAGATACGCAGTATTTT | 17 | TRBD1 | TRBJ2-3 | TRBV28 | .
CATSIAENLIGTDTQYF | TGTGCCACCTCCATAGCGGAAAACCTTATCGGCACAGATACGCAGTATTTT | 17 | . | TRBJ2-3 | TRBV10-3 | .
CASKLGGNEQFF | TGTGCCAGCAAATTAGGGGGAAATGAGCAGTTCTTC | 12 | . | TRBJ2-1 | TRBV27 | .
CAWSVGGAYEQYF | TGTGCCTGGAGTGTTGGAGGAGCCTACGAGCAGTACTTC | 13 | . | TRBJ2-7 | TRBV30 | .
CASRGISNYGYTF | TGTGCCAGCAGGGGAATTTCGAACTATGGCTACACCTTC | 13 | . | TRBJ1-2 | TRBV9 | .
CASSLEATSGRATNTGELFF | TGTGCCAGCAGCTTAGAAGCAACTAGCGGGAGGGCCACGAACACCGGGGAGCTGTTTTTT | 20 | TRBD2 | TRBJ2-2 | TRBV11-2 | .
CASRKGGNEQFF | TGTGCCAGCAGAAAAGGGGGGAATGAGCAGTTCTTC | 12 | . | TRBJ2-1 | TRBV27 | .
CASSPGQGNTGELFF | TGTGCCAGCAGCCCCGGACAGGGGAACACCGGGGAGCTGTTTTTT | 15 | TRBD1 | TRBJ2-2 | TRBV5-8 | .
CAIPATAAGYTF | TGTGCCATCCCAGCTACCGCCGCCGGCTACACCTTC | 12 | . | TRBJ1-2 | TRBV6-1 | .
CASSPPGLAGGPTDTQYF | TGTGCCAGCAGCCCCCCGGGACTAGCGGGGGGCCCCACAGATACGCAGTATTTT | 18 | TRBD2 | TRBJ2-3 | TRBV9 | .
CASSATAGTQETQYF | TGTGCCAGCAGCGCCACCGCGGGGACCCAAGAGACCCAGTACTTC | 15 | . | TRBJ2-5 | TRBV6-1 | .
CASSYSRLSNQPQHF | TGTGCCAGCAGTTACTCGAGACTATCTAATCAGCCCCAGCATTTT | 15 | . | TRBJ1-5 | TRBV6-5 | few
CATSLGAGGYTF | TGTGCTACCAGCCTGGGGGCAGGGGGCTACACCTTC | 12 | . | TRBJ1-2 | TRBV12-5 | once
CASSVTQGSYSTDTQYF | TGTGCCAGCAGTGTAACACAGGGGTCCTACAGCACAGATACGCAGTATTTT | 17 | TRBD1 | TRBJ2-3 | TRBV28 | .
CASSGGQGAATNEKLFF | TGTGCCAGCAGCGGGGGACAGGGGGCTGCAACTAATGAAAAACTGTTTTTT | 17 | TRBD1 | TRBJ1-4 | TRBV5-4 | .
CAISEPTLAGPTGELFF | TGTGCCATCAGTGAGCCGACATTAGCGGGGCCCACCGGGGAGCTGTTTTTT | 17 | TRBD2 | TRBJ2-2 | TRBV10-3 | .
CASSPSTGTGSYEQYF | TGTGCCAGCAGCCCAAGCACCGGGACTGGCTCCTACGAGCAGTACTTC | 16 | . | TRBJ2-7 | TRBV9 | .
CASSLASTSTEAFF | TGTGCCAGCAGCTTAGCGTCGACTTCCACTGAAGCTTTCTTT | 14 | . | TRBJ1-1 | TRBV7-9 | .
CASQRDRETGQPQHF | TGTGCCAGCCAGAGGGACAGGGAAACGGGGCAGCCCCAGCATTTT | 15 | TRBD1 | TRBJ1-5 | TRBV2 | .
CASSGLNTDTQYF | TGTGCCAGCAGCGGACTAAACACAGATACGCAGTATTTT | 13 | . | TRBJ2-3 | TRBV9 | once
CASSPASLGPDTQYF | TGTGCCAGCAGCCCCGCTAGCCTGGGCCCAGATACGCAGTATTTT | 15 | . | TRBJ2-3 | TRBV7-2 | .
CASSVQSWAPDTQYF | TGTGCCAGCAGCGTACAATCTTGGGCCCCAGATACGCAGTATTTT | 15 | . | TRBJ2-3 | TRBV9 | .
CASSVSDPQETQYF | TGTGCCAGCAGCGTTAGCGACCCCCAAGAGACCCAGTACTTC | 14 | . | TRBJ2-5 | TRBV9 | .
CASRQRTGYSGANVLTF | TGTGCCAGCAGACAAAGGACAGGCTACTCTGGGGCCAACGTCCTGACTTTC | 17 | . | TRBJ2-6 | TRBV12-1 | .
CASSDRAGGINEQFF | TGTGCCAGCAGTGACCGAGCGGGGGGTATCAATGAGCAGTTCTTC | 15 | TRBD2 | TRBJ2-1 | TRBV6-4 | .
CATSRDRGGHEQYF | TGTGCCACCAGCAGAGATCGAGGGGGACACGAGCAGTACTTC | 14 | . | TRBJ2-7 | TRBV15 | .
CSVMDAAEQYF | TGCAGCGTTATGGACGCCGCCGAGCAGTACTTC | 11 | . | TRBJ2-7 | TRBV29-1 | few
CASSQDRQGWAGENNEQFF | TGTGCCAGCAGCCAAGATCGACAGGGCTGGGCGGGGGAAAACAATGAGCAGTTCTTC | 19 | . | TRBJ2-1 | TRBV3-1 | once
CASSPARGRTRETQYF | TGTGCCAGCTCACCCGCGAGGGGCCGAACTCGAGAGACCCAGTACTTC | 16 | . | TRBJ2-5 | TRBV18 | .
CASSPSGYEQYF | TGTGCCAGCAGTCCTTCGGGATACGAGCAGTACTTC | 12 | . | TRBJ2-7 | TRBV14 | .
CASSLEGMGEQYF | TGTGCCAGCAGCTTAGAGGGTATGGGGGAGCAGTACTTC | 13 | . | TRBJ2-7 | TRBV7-9 | .
CATPFQGLATGELFF | TGTGCCACCCCCTTCCAGGGTTTGGCCACCGGGGAGCTGTTTTTT | 15 | . | TRBJ2-2 | TRBV6-5 | .
CAWSGGQIISNYGYTF | TGTGCCTGGAGTGGGGGGCAGATAATTTCTAACTATGGCTACACCTTC | 16 | . | TRBJ1-2 | TRBV30 | .
CASSPQIRGNQPQHF | TGTGCCAGCAGTCCCCAAATCAGGGGCAATCAGCCCCAGCATTTT | 15 | . | TRBJ1-5 | TRBV6-1 | .
CASSPRQGPGTEAFF | TGTGCCAGCAGCCCAAGACAGGGACCGGGCACTGAAGCTTTCTTT | 15 | TRBD1 | TRBJ1-1 | TRBV9 | .
CASSQAQTGDEAFF | TGTGCCAGCAGCCAAGCCCAGACAGGGGATGAAGCTTTCTTT | 14 | TRBD1 | TRBJ1-1 | TRBV4-2 | .
CAWSVPAYEQYF | TGTGCCTGGAGTGTCCCAGCATACGAGCAGTACTTC | 12 | . | TRBJ2-7 | TRBV30 | .
CASSYSDGSNQPQHF | TGTGCCAGCAGTTATTCCGACGGATCCAATCAGCCCCAGCATTTT | 15 | . | TRBJ1-5 | TRBV6-5 | few
CSARDLATSGLAERSSYEQYF | TGCAGTGCTAGAGATCTGGCCACTTCCGGACTAGCGGAACGGAGCTCCTACGAGCAGTACTTC | 21 | TRBD2 | TRBJ2-7 | TRBV20-1 | .
CASSPRTRTSTDTQYF | TGTGCCAGCAGTCCCAGGACACGAACTAGCACAGATACGCAGTATTTT | 16 | . | TRBJ2-3 | TRBV12-3/TRBV12-4 | .
CASMGLAGVNEQFF | TGTGCCAGCATGGGACTAGCGGGAGTCAATGAGCAGTTCTTC | 14 | TRBD2 | TRBJ2-1 | TRBV27 | .
CASSPGQGLLTYTQYF | TGCGCCAGCAGCCCCGGACAGGGACTCCTCACATATACGCAGTATTTT | 16 | TRBD1 | TRBJ2-3 | TRBV5-1 | once
CASGTSETGEQFF | TGTGCCAGCGGGACTAGCGAGACAGGGGAGCAGTTCTTC | 13 | TRBD2 | TRBJ2-1 | TRBV6-4 | once
CASSIGTRGYYEQYF | TGTGCCAGTAGTATCGGTACAAGGGGATACTACGAGCAGTACTTC | 15 | . | TRBJ2-7 | TRBV19 | .
CASRPTRGRTNEQFF | TGTGCCAGCCGGCCTACCAGGGGGCGCACCAATGAGCAGTTCTTC | 15 | TRBD1 | TRBJ2-1 | TRBV5-4 | .